This TCR beta chain derives from a study of tumor-infiltrating lymphocytes in primary liver carcinoma. Study conclusions and caveats: Paired tumor-adjacent and tumor-blood samples overlapped less than tumor region pairs did.

Remarks on this clonotype: Its target is not known. Likely a read error: the CDR3 ends without its conserved phenylalanine or tryptophan. The DNA is left out, because the CDR3 cannot be placed on it with certainty; the CDR3 is given as TCRdb lists it.

The CDR3 is 13 residues long, counting both termini. CDR1 is SQVTM and CDR2 is ANQGSEA in the germline V gene. Starting material for RNA and DNA co-extraction consisted of about 20-30 mg of unsorted bulk tissue. With a constant-region primer, TCR beta cDNA was made from about 0.5 ug of total RNA. A slightly modified ARM-PCR protocol with three nested multiplex PCR rounds produced these TCR beta libraries. Forward primers for TRBV1-TRBV30 and a C-beta reverse primer served the first two PCR rounds, at approximately 10 cycles each. In TCRdb, the multiplex PCR reads were re-called with MiXCR into one record per CDR3 protein. The sample contains under 90,000 distinct CDR3 sequences, 72% of which appear only once.

Sequencing used liver tumor tissue from sampling region 1. Subset in this sample: tumor region T1, superior pole. The receptor was isolated from a man aged 35-49 years with primary liver carcinoma and hepatitis B virus infection. The chain joins TRBV29-1 to TRBJ2-3; the table assigns TRBD1, which was not confirmed against the DNA. CDR3: CSVEEGAGDTQYC.